Following are 28 T cell receptor beta chains from one sample sequenced in a study of T cell responses to AZD1222 COVID-19 vaccine. Profiling relied on immunoSEQ multiplex PCR, and the TCRdb table lists in-frame clones only, not all of them. The data show over 95,000 clones, roughly 88% seen once. Sequencing used peripheral blood, obtained 28 days after the second AZD1222 dose. These receptors came from an adult who received the AZD1222 COVID-19 vaccine.

The V call is TRBV11-2, the J call TRBJ2-5; the D gene is possibly TRBD1 (7 bases). Per germline, CDR1 SGHAT and CDR2 FQNNGV. V lost 1 base and J 4 bases, leaving 10 bases between the germline ends. CDR3 size: 14 residues. The CDR3 region has the DNA TGTGCCAGCAGCTTAGTGCAGGGGGGAGAGACCCAGTACTTC. Protein product: CASSLVQGGETQYF.

In this sample, this clone turned up once. CDR3 loop: CSASVPGGLNYGYTF. The CDR3 coding sequence is TGCAGTGCTAGTGTACCCGGGGGGTTAAACTATGGCTACACCTTC. This chain uses TRBV20-1 with TRBJ1-2; tentatively, D is TRBD1 (5 bases). Germline V gene sequence: CDR1 DFQATT, CDR2 SNEGSKA (reference sequence). The CDR3 is made up of 15 amino acids. The V end was cut by 3 bases, the J end by 2 bases, with 16 bases between.

This clone has just a few counts. The rearrangement links TRBV7-9 to TRBJ1-5; D gene unclear. Germline-derived CDR1 and CDR2 are SEHNR and FQNEAQ (reference sequence). This CDR3 spans 15 amino acids. Trimming took off 1 base at V and 5 bases at J, with 12 bases between the two ends. CDR3 in DNA: TGTGCCAGCAGCTTAGACGCGGGTAGTCATCAGCCCCAGCATTTT. Translated, it gives CASSLDAGSHQPQHF.

This chain uses TRBV19 with TRBJ1-1, with D perhaps matching TRBD1 (6 bases). This CDR3 region has 13 residues. In germline, CDR1 is LNHDA, CDR2 SQIVND (reference sequence). The germline V and J ends were trimmed by 8 bases and 4 bases, with 14 bases remaining between them. The CDR3 region is CASSQGRGTEAFF. As DNA, the CDR3 is TGTGCCAGTTCTCAGGGGAGGGGCACTGAAGCTTTCTTT.

The chain recombines TRBV19 with TRBJ1-2; 8 nucleotides match TRBD1. J was trimmed by 4 bases and V by 6 bases; bases with no gene match: 10. This CDR3 spans 15 amino acids. Per the germline V gene, CDR1 is LNHDA and CDR2 is SQIVND (reference sequence). The CDR3 DNA sequence: TGTGCCAGTAGGGTTTCGGGACAGGAAATCTATGGCTACACCTTC. As protein: CASRVSGQEIYGYTF. The full variable domain, completed using reference TRBV19 and TRBJ1-2, is DGGITQSPKYLFRKEGQNVTLSCEQNLNHDAMYWYRQDPGQGLRLIYYSQIVNDFQKGDIAEGYSVSREKKESFPLTVTSAQKNPTAFYLCASRVSGQEIYGYTFGSGTRLTVV.

The CDR3 is CASRPGLAGGETQYF. The CDR3 nucleotides read TGTGCCAGCAGACCGGGACTAGCGGGGGGAGAGACCCAGTACTTC. J is TRBJ2-5 and V is TRBV2, with 15 bases matching TRBD2. In germline, CDR1 is SNHLY, CDR2 FYNNEI. Trimming cost V 6 bases and J 4 bases; bases outside gene matches: 3. The length of the CDR3 is 15 residues.

The chain is built from TRBV27 and TRBJ1-6; unclear D gene. Germline loops: CDR1 MNHEY, CDR2 SMNVEV (reference sequence). V lost 3 bases to trimming and J lost 6 bases, with 9 bases between them. This CDR3 has 14 residues. CDR3 bases: TGTGCCAGCAGTTTTTCTACCAGTAATTCACCCCTCCACTTT. Its translation: CASSFSTSNSPLHF.

This sequence joins TRBV11-2 and TRBJ2-5, with D possibly TRBD1 on 6 matching bases. V dropped 4 bases and J dropped 5 bases, with 17 bases sitting between them. Germline V gene data show CDR1 as SGHAT and CDR2 as FQNNGV. The CDR3 runs 15 residues. Here the CDR3 DNA reads TGTGCCAGCAGCTCCTACAGGGCTCTCCAGGAGACCCAGTACTTC. Protein: CASSSYRALQETQYF.

This CDR3 is CASSLQHGTLNQPQHF. In DNA, the CDR3 is TGTGCCAGCAGCCTCCAACACGGGACCCTCAATCAGCCCCAGCATTTT. V usage is TRBV28 and J usage is TRBJ1-5, with TRBD1 as a possible D gene (5 bases). The CDR3 contains 16 residues. Germline lookup yields CDR1 MDHEN and CDR2 SYDVKM. V lost 6 bases and J 3 bases, leaving 18 bases between the germline ends.

This chain uses TRBV9 with TRBJ2-2; 8 bases are a match to TRBD1. The CDR3 is made up of 17 amino acids. J gave up 4 bases and V 3 bases, and 11 bases lay outside the gene matches. Germline assignment: CDR1 SGDLS and CDR2 YYNGEE. CDR3 region: CASSGGQDAVGTGELFF. Here the CDR3 DNA reads TGTGCCAGCAGCGGGGGACAGGACGCCGTTGGCACCGGGGAGCTGTTTTTT. Supplemented by reference TRBV9 and TRBJ2-2, the full variable domain reads DSGVTQTPKHLITATGQRVTLRCSPRSGDLSVYWYQQSLDQGLQFLIQYYNGEERAKGNILERFSAQQFPDLHSELNLSSLELGDSALYFCASSGGQDAVGTGELFFGEGSRLTVL.

This clone was observed a single time. J is TRBJ2-2 and V is TRBV15; tentatively, D is TRBD2 (5 bases). In germline, CDR1 is LNHNV, CDR2 YYDKDF (reference sequence). There are 17 residues in the CDR3. V lost 3 bases and J lost 1, with 15 bases in between. For the CDR3, the DNA is TGTGCCACCAGCAGGCTAGCCAACTCTTTGAACACCGGGGAGCTGTTTTTT. Its translation: CATSRLANSLNTGELFF.

The chain is built from TRBV29-1 and TRBJ2-3, with TRBD2 matching 11 bases. The CDR3 loop spans 15 amino acids. V lost 6 bases to trimming and J lost 8 bases; unmatched junction nucleotides: 13. The V gene's germline CDR1 is SQVTM and CDR2 ANQGSEA. The CDR3 DNA is TGCAGCGTATTCTTACTAGCGGGGGCACCGGTTACGCAGTATTTT. It codes for CSVFLLAGAPVTQYF.

The J gene is TRBJ1-3, the V gene TRBV7-2; D unclear. The germline V and J ends were trimmed by 1 base and 1 base, with 11 bases remaining between them. Germline V gives CDR1 SGHTA, CDR2 FQGNSA. The CDR3 consists of 16 residues. CDR3 DNA sequence: TGTGCCAGCAGCTTAGGCCCCACAGATTCTGGAAACACCATATATTTT. Amino acids: CASSLGPTDSGNTIYF.

The V and J genes are TRBV5-4 and TRBJ1-6; possible D gene TRBD1, 6 bases. V lost 0 bases to trimming and J lost 9 bases, with 7 bases between them. The CDR3 contains 13 residues. The germline V gene has CDR1 SGHNT and CDR2 YYREEE (reference sequence). The CDR3 spells CASSLEGGSPLHF. CDR3 bases: TGTGCCAGCAGCTTGGAAGGGGGTTCACCCCTCCACTTT.

J is TRBJ1-1 and V is TRBV18, with unresolved D. The ends were cut back, 6 bases at V and 1 base at J, with 9 bases in the middle. Looked up from germline, CDR1 is KGHSH and CDR2 is LQKENI. The CDR3 consists of 13 residues. The CDR3 here is CASSEDQNTEAFF. The CDR3, as DNA: TGTGCCAGCTCCGAGGACCAGAACACTGAAGCTTTCTTT.

The chain combines TRBV19 with TRBJ1-2; the match to TRBD1 covers 10 bases. Germline values: CDR1 LNHDA, CDR2 SQIVND (reference sequence). Losses at the gene ends were 5 bases for V and 4 bases for J; bases not matched to a gene: 4. The CDR3 totals 14 residues. The CDR3 spells CASSWTGGAYGYTF. Here the CDR3 DNA reads TGTGCCAGTAGTTGGACAGGGGGTGCCTATGGCTACACCTTC. The full variable domain, completed using reference TRBV19 and TRBJ1-2, is DGGITQSPKYLFRKEGQNVTLSCEQNLNHDAMYWYRQDPGQGLRLIYYSQIVNDFQKGDIAEGYSVSREKKESFPLTVTSAQKNPTAFYLCASSWTGGAYGYTFGSGTRLTVV.

This clone was detected only once. This CDR3 is CASSEYEQHYTGELFF. As DNA, the CDR3 is TGTGCCAGCAGTGAATATGAGCAGCACTACACCGGGGAGCTGTTTTTT. The rearrangement joins TRBV25-1 to TRBJ2-2; D gene ambiguous. The germline gives CDR1 MGHDK, CDR2 SYGVNS. V lost 0 bases, J lost 3 bases, and 11 bases lay in between. CDR3 length equals 16 residues.

The rearrangement joins TRBV5-1 to TRBJ2-5; TRBD2 agrees at 9 bases. The CDR3 is made up of 15 amino acids. Trimming cost V 6 bases and J 3 bases; bases outside gene matches: 9. Germline CDR1 SGHRS, CDR2 YFSETQ. The CDR3 is CASTRGASGEETQYF. DNA of the CDR3: TGCGCCAGCACCCGGGGGGCTAGCGGGGAAGAGACCCAGTACTTC.

CDR3 amino acids: CASSQASAGGRFTQYF. For the CDR3, the DNA is TGCGCCAGCAGCCAAGCCTCGGCGGGGGGCAGGTTTACGCAGTATTTT. The chain is built from TRBV4-3 and TRBJ2-3; 8 bases agree with TRBD2. The trim removed 1 base at V and 8 bases at J, leaving 11 bases unmatched. This CDR3 comprises 16 residues. Germline V gene lookup returns CDR1 LGHNA and CDR2 YSLEER.

The chain carries TRBV2 and TRBJ2-3; D is ambiguous. The CDR3 extends over 13 amino acids. The ends were cut back, 7 bases at V and 5 bases at J, with 13 bases in the middle. Germline assignment: CDR1 SNHLY and CDR2 FYNNEI. The CDR3 nucleotides read TGTGCCAGCAAGGGAAGTTTTGAAGATACGCAGTATTTT. Translating it yields CASKGSFEDTQYF.

J is TRBJ1-3 and V is TRBV9; D is ambiguous. The CDR3 runs to 12 residues. Trimming removed 4 bases from V and 3 bases from J, with 5 bases in between. Germline CDR1 reads SGDLS; CDR2 reads YYNGEE. CDR3 bases: TGTGCCAGCAGCCCTGGTGGAAACACCATATATTTT. This sequence encodes CASSPGGNTIYF.

This sequence joins TRBV27 and TRBJ2-1; D is perhaps TRBD1 (5 bases). There are 14 residues in the CDR3. Germline V gene data show CDR1 as MNHEY and CDR2 as SMNVEV (reference sequence). Trimming stripped 6 bases from V and 6 bases from J, with 15 bases between. The chain's CDR3 is CASRTVGIGNEQFF. As DNA, the CDR3 is TGTGCCAGCAGGACAGTTGGCATAGGCAATGAGCAGTTCTTC.

The chain uses TRBV6-2 or TRBV6-3 and TRBJ2-1; TRBD2 matches at 13 bases. Germline CDR1 is MNHEY and CDR2 is SVGEGT. Trimming removed 2 bases from V and 4 bases from J; junction bases left unmatched: 2. The CDR3 totals 16 residues. DNA of the CDR3: TGTGCCAGCAGTTACGGACTAGCGGGGGTTTACAATGAGCAGTTCTTC. Its translation: CASSYGLAGVYNEQFF.

A few counts support this clone. V usage is TRBV28 and J usage is TRBJ1-6, with TRBD1 matching 10 bases. This CDR3 spans 13 amino acids. Germline values: CDR1 MDHEN, CDR2 SYDVKM. V lost 7 bases to trimming and J lost 8 bases; unmatched junction nucleotides: 2. Written as DNA, the CDR3 is TGTGCCAGCAAAGGGACAGGGGATTCACCCCTCCACTTT. This sequence encodes CASKGTGDSPLHF. Together with reference TRBV28 and TRBJ1-6, the CDR3 gives the full variable domain: DVKVTQSSRYLVKRTGEKVFLECVQDMDHENMFWYRQDPGLGLRLIYFSYDVKMKEKGDIPEGYSVSREKKERFSLILESASTNQTSMYLCASKGTGDSPLHFGNGTRLTVT.

The chain joins TRBV5-5 to TRBJ2-4; 9 nucleotides align to TRBD1. The CDR3 totals 16 residues. CDR1 and CDR2 from the germline V gene are SGHKS and YYEKEE (reference sequence). V was clipped by 4 bases and J by 0 bases; unmatched bases: 5. The CDR3 spells CASSDGQGIAKNIQYF. CDR3 DNA: TGTGCCAGCAGCGACGGACAGGGGATAGCCAAAAACATTCAGTACTTC.

This clone was counted a single time. This chain links TRBV10-3 with TRBJ2-7, with TRBD2 identical over 12 bases. J gave up 3 bases and V 0 bases, and 12 bases lay outside the gene matches. The CDR3 loop spans 19 amino acids. Per germline, CDR1 ENHRY and CDR2 SYGVKD. CDR3 nucleotide sequence: TGTGCCATCAGTGAGTCTCCGACTAGCGGGGGCTCCCTATACTACGAGCAGTACTTC. Its translation is CAISESPTSGGSLYYEQYF.

J is TRBJ1-5 and V is TRBV19; tentative D call: TRBD1 (5 bases). The germline V gene encodes CDR1 LNHDA and CDR2 SQIVND (reference sequence). The germline V and J ends were trimmed by 3 bases and 0 bases, with 15 bases remaining between them. The CDR3 spans 17 residues. The CDR3 sequence: CASSMGNRMYSNQPQHF. The DNA for the CDR3 is TGTGCCAGTAGTATGGGTAACAGGATGTATAGCAATCAGCCCCAGCATTTT.

The chain employs TRBV7-9 and TRBJ1-5; perhaps TRBD1 as D (6 bases). V was trimmed by 1 base and J by 9 bases, leaving 10 bases between them. This CDR3 is 13 amino acids long. The germline V gene encodes CDR1 SEHNR and CDR2 FQNEAQ (reference sequence). CDR3 nucleotide sequence: TGTGCCAGCAGCTTAGGGACAGCCCCGCCCCAGCATTTT. This codes for CASSLGTAPPQHF.